This record looks at one T cell receptor (beta chain) sequence and its context. Only one count was recorded for this clone. Its antigen has not been determined. Base qualities are missing; no much larger clone stands one base away. This record comes from a study of shared clonotypes between healthy human individuals (dated by TCRdb to the early 2020s). As for the study more broadly: Three men and a couple of women, aged 18 to 49 years, made up the cohort. Blood TCR repertoires of a handful of healthy adults were deeply sequenced to estimate repertoire size and the extent of clonotype sharing between individuals. Per donor, leukapheresis produced somewhere between about 0.94 and 9.5 billion PBMCs. For each donor, CD4 naive and CD4 memory were each given three plates, CD8 naive was given two plates, and CD8 memory was given one plate. To increase sequencing depth and limit assay-specific biases, TCR repertoire library preparation and sequencing were carried out by different laboratories using diverse techniques.

TCR CDR3 regions were amplified from genomic DNA by multiplex PCR using the deep immunoSEQ assay. For each cell subset, the extracted genomic DNA was distributed evenly across all wells of several immunoSEQ 96-well plates, and each plate served as one replicate. For sorted subsets, 200 to 250 ng of genomic DNA, equivalent to around 29,000 T cell genomes, went into each replicate PCR. Purified libraries were quantified with a Qubit 3.0 fluorometer, sized on a Bioanalyzer 2100, and re-quantified with the KAPA Library Quantification kit. Every immunoSEQ 96-well plate was sequenced on a separate single-read 150-cycle Illumina NextSeq 550 flow cell. Per the original workflow: Because the immunoSEQ output included only junctional sequences and no quality scores, the filtering could not be the same as the filtering used for full-length reads. Sequences were annotated with PyIR, a Python wrapper for IgBLAST v1.9, and V/J genes and CDR3 were assigned using IMGT germline references. Reads were filtered out if the reads had weak V/J assignments (E-value above 1e-6), no CDR3, stop codons, out-of-frame junctions, or ambiguous translated residues. V3J clonotypes were defined as sequences sharing the same inferred V gene, J gene, and CDR3 amino acid sequence. To compute the percentage overlap between repertoires, the number of shared unique clonotypes was divided by the size of the smaller repertoire. Repertoire richness was assessed with RTK rarefaction, the Chao1 estimator, and Recon v2.1 estimates of unobserved clonotypes. OLGA was used to compute generation probabilities for all TCRbeta clonotypes that the gDNA method yielded from four donors. The table was pulled from immuneACCESS by TCRdb, which kept in-frame rearrangements only. Such tables lose some clones; where checked, under half of the loss comes from unresolved V genes, and the rest has no known cause. V and J calls and clone size are those listed in that table; D and trimming were worked out from the DNA. A total of roughly 2,500,000 clones appear in this sample, more than 85% of them only once. Together, the top ten hold approximately 0.35% of the sample.

Paper-wide results and their limitations: Sharing across a few donors was observed for approximately 5% of naive CD4, over 3% of naive CD8, about 2.3% of memory CD4, and over 0.3% of memory CD8 clonotypes. Even with the large sequencing depth, rarefaction of the sorted-subset datasets indicated that sequencing was incomplete. Because the study included a small number of donors, the genetic and exposure-history diversity represented was limited. Estimated clonotype richness was generally larger for naive than for memory subsets. Compared with non-shared clonotypes, clonotypes shared by all four sorted-subset donors had higher generation probabilities. Pairwise subsampling led to the expectation that sequencing depth would affect the degree of clonotype sharing among donors. Only blood was sampled, and tissue TCR repertoires likely differ from those in blood.

Healthy HIV-negative adults with no recently reported acute infections or vaccinations were included as donors. Every donor was a Caucasian adult residing in Nashville, Tennessee, USA. Magnetic negative selection was used to enrich CD4+ T cells, after which naive cells were positively selected on CD45RA and the negative fraction became the memory subset. Blood was obtained by leukapheresis, after which PBMCs were separated by Ficoll-Histopaque density gradient centrifugation and cryopreserved in liquid nitrogen vapor phase. Analytical flow cytometry was used to check the purity and quantity of each magnetically sorted T cell population. From each sorted fraction, genomic DNA was isolated and quantified by UV absorbance on a Nanodrop 2000c. The junction shows trimming of 4 bases on V and 8 bases on J, and the gene matches do not reach 9 bases of it. The CDR3 spans 15 residues, from the cysteine through the phenylalanine. Here the CDR3 DNA is all that survives: 45 bases in frame from base 1. CDR1 and CDR2 are read off the germline V gene (reference sequence) as SGHNT and YYREEE.

This chain joins TRBV5-4 to TRBJ1-2, with 12 junctional bases fitting TRBD1. Input material: naive CD4+ T cells from PBMCs. Sample cell subset or site, as interpreted from the label and publication: CD45RA+ positively selected. The source of this sequence is a young man in good health. Some clones in this sample may be carry-over from other donors' samples. The CDR3 is CASSGRDRGPEGYTF. The DNA sequence is TGTGCCAGCAGCGGCCGGGACAGGGGGCCGGAGGGCTACACCTTC.